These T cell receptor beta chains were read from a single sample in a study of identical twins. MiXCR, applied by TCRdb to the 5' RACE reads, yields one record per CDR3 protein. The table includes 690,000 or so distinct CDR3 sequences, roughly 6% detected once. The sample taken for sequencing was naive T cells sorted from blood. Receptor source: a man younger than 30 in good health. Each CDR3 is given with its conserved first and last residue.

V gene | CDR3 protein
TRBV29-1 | CSVDPQSQETQYF
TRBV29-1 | CSVGLKLRTEAFF
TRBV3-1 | CASSQEALAGMDTQYF
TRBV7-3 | CASSPRGAGEETQYF
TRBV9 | CASRVDWTGELFF
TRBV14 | CASSPPGQRDTQETQYF
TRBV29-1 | CSARSGQGPYGYTF
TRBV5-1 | CASSPIGTSFQETQYF
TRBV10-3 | CATGTSGSDEQFF
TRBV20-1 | CSAPRPSSSTDTQYF
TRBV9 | CASSVPSGSYNEQFF
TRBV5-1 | CASSLAPSSSYNEQFF
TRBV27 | CASLGTNSREQFF
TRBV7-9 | CASNREETQYF
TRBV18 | CASSPQGNSGNTIYF
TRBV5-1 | CASSFRTGPDTQYF
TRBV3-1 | CASSQDTNNEQFF
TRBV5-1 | CASSLGGGGHEQYF
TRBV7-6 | CASSVTGVYNEQFF
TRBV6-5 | CASSYSSSNQPQHF
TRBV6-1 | CASRDRPGNTIYF
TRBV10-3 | CAISRGPDSPLHF
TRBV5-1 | CASSFSRDGDQETQYF
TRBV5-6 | CASSLGTLYGYTF
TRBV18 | CASSQRTGGINEQFF
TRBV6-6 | CASSYSEDTQYF
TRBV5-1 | CASSLKSAGELFF
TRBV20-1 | CSARGAEYGANVLTF
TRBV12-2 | CASRLTPTGGGNTIYF
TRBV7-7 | CASSSRQGAGELFF
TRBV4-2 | CASSQGGRFMNTEAFF
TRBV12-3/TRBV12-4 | CASNRGVSYNEQFF
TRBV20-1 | CSAHLRLIADNEQFF
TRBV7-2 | CASSFGTGVSDTQYF
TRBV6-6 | CASSLRDTIYF
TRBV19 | CASSEQAQPQHF
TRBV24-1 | CATSDKLAGGNNEQFF
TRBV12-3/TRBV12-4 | CASSPQRSPYYNEQFF
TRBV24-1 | CATSETTGLAGVGDTQYF
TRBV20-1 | CSARSGTGGSNSPLHF
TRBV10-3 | CAISESGASQETQYF
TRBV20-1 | CSARSGVWEGTGELFF
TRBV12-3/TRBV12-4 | CASSFQGLYEQYF